This T cell receptor beta chain was captured in a study of blood T cell repertoires in COVID-19. In the source study's methods: The assay estimated nucleated cells by amplifying reference gene primers. TCRdb keeps only in-frame clones here, not all; method: immunoSEQ multiplex PCR. D and trimming were read from the DNA, whereas the V and J calls and clone size are those reported in that table. The table includes a few hundred thousand clones, over 75% detected once. V shed 3 bases, J shed 4 bases, and the junction held 6 bases outside the gene matches. The CDR3 consists of 15 residues. CDR1 and CDR2 (germline): DFQATT, SNEGSKA (reference sequence).

The sequenced sample was peripheral blood. This receptor was identified in a woman aged 25-40 years with COVID-19, enrolled during active disease. This sequence joins TRBV20-1 and TRBJ1-5; TRBD1 aligns across 10 bases. CDR3 loop: CSASDRDRGNQPQHF. Here the CDR3 DNA reads TGCAGTGCTAGTGATCGGGACAGGGGAAATCAGCCCCAGCATTTT.